These 21 T cell receptor beta chains were sequenced from one sample in a study of cytomegalovirus exposure and HLA in healthy donors. PCR was performed using 60 Vbeta and 13 Jbeta primers. The protocol was immunoSEQ multiplex PCR, while the TCRdb copy is restricted to in-frame clones and leaves out a portion. The sample carries about 120,000 clones, about 70% recorded once. Sequencing input: PBMCs. Source of these receptors: a woman between 35 and 50 years old in good health and CMV-seronegative.

The V call is TRBV25-1, the J call TRBJ2-3, with no clear D. CDR1 is MGHDK, CDR2 SYGVNS, per germline. The CDR3 sequence is 13 residues long. Trimming removed 1 base from V and 4 bases from J, with 6 bases in between. The CDR3: CASSESAADTQYF. The CDR3 nucleotides read TGTGCCAGCAGTGAATCTGCGGCAGATACGCAGTATTTT.

The chain uses TRBV6-1 and TRBJ1-5; 8 positions match TRBD1. Germline CDR1 and CDR2: MNHNS and SASEGT. Trimming took 6 bases from V and 6 from J; bases not matched to a gene: 10. This CDR3 is built from 15 residues. The CDR3 region is CASRTAGGGGQPQHF. CDR3 coding DNA: TGTGCCAGCAGAACTGCAGGGGGCGGGGGTCAGCCCCAGCATTTT.

The rearrangement joins TRBV2 to TRBJ1-4; TRBD1 might be the D (6 bases). CDR3 length equals 14 residues. V lost 5 bases, J lost 3 bases, and 10 bases lay in between. The germline CDR1 and CDR2 sequences are SNHLY and FYNNEI. The CDR3 is CASSFTGSNEKLFF. The CDR3 nucleotides are TGTGCCAGCAGTTTCACAGGGTCTAATGAAAAACTGTTTTTT.

DNA of the CDR3: TGCAGTGCTAGGACAAACTATGGCTACACCTTC. This gives the protein CSARTNYGYTF. This chain uses TRBV20-1 with TRBJ1-2; D gene ambiguous. The CDR3 is 11 amino acids. V was cut by 3 bases and J by 2 bases, with 4 bases left in between. Per germline, CDR1 DFQATT and CDR2 SNEGSKA (reference sequence).

The chain is built from TRBV4-3 and TRBJ2-3; no definite D call. Germline CDR1 reads LGHNA; CDR2 reads YSLEER. V was trimmed by 4 bases and J by 2 bases, leaving 19 bases between them. The CDR3 has 17 residues. CDR3 sequence reads: CASSPETPFDSTDTQYF. The CDR3 nucleotides read TGCGCCAGCAGCCCCGAGACTCCATTTGATTCCACAGATACGCAGTATTTT.

This clone was seen a single time. The chain has TRBV11-2 and TRBJ1-4; 8 bases are a match to TRBD1. V was pared by 4 bases and J by 7 bases, with 8 bases of the junction left unmatched. CDR3 length equals 15 residues. Germline lookup yields CDR1 SGHAT and CDR2 FQNNGV. CDR3 residues: CASSSWTGTSEKLFF. The CDR3 bases are TGTGCCAGCAGCTCGTGGACAGGGACGAGTGAAAAACTGTTTTTT.

The gene calls are TRBV28 and TRBJ1-2; a possible D gene is TRBD1 (5 bases). This CDR3 spans 15 amino acids. The germline V and J ends were trimmed by 3 bases and 5 bases, with 16 bases remaining between them. The V gene's germline CDR1 is MDHEN and CDR2 SYDVKM. The CDR3 protein is CASSFLQGLGYGYTF. The CDR3 DNA reads TGTGCCAGCAGTTTTTTGCAGGGTCTTGGGTATGGCTACACCTTC.

The rearrangement uses TRBV2 and TRBJ2-5, with 9 bases that match TRBD1. There are 15 residues in the CDR3. The germline CDR1 and CDR2 sequences are SNHLY and FYNNEI. Germline trimming cut 4 bases from V and 2 bases from J; bases unmatched to any gene: 5. The DNA for the CDR3 is TGTGCCAGCAGTGGGGGGACAGGGAGGCAAGAGACCCAGTACTTC. This gives the protein CASSGGTGRQETQYF.

The V call is TRBV29-1, the J call TRBJ2-5, with 13 bases aligning to TRBD2. J was trimmed by 4 bases and V by 4 bases; bases with no gene match: 12. This CDR3 contains 17 residues. From germline, CDR1 is SQVTM and CDR2 ANQGSEA. In DNA, the CDR3 is TGCAGCGTTGTCATTCATACTAGCGGGAGGGCCAGAGAGACCCAGTACTTC. It translates to CSVVIHTSGRARETQYF.

This sequence joins TRBV6-1 and TRBJ1-6; D may be TRBD1 (5 bases). Looked up from germline, CDR1 is MNHNS and CDR2 is SASEGT. The CDR3 extends over 15 amino acids. Trimming shortened V by 4 bases and J by 0 bases, and 7 bases separated the two germline ends. For the CDR3, the DNA is TGTGCCAGCAGTGGGGGGGGCTCCTATAATTCACCCCTCCACTTT. This sequence encodes CASSGGGSYNSPLHF.

This chain links TRBV5-1 with TRBJ2-1; a possible D gene is TRBD2 (6 bases). Germline values: CDR1 SGHRS, CDR2 YFSETQ. The CDR3 consists of 12 residues. Trimming cost V 5 bases and J 6 bases, with 9 bases left between them. The CDR3 loop reads CASRREFNEQFF. The DNA for the CDR3 is TGCGCCAGCAGACGGGAGTTCAATGAGCAGTTCTTC.

This chain joins TRBV7-2 and TRBJ2-5, with a possible D match to TRBD2 (7 bases). This CDR3 is 16 amino acids long. The V end was cut by 5 bases, the J end by 5 bases, with 21 bases between. Germline V gene lookup returns CDR1 SGHTA and CDR2 FQGNSA. The CDR3 coding sequence is TGTGCCAGCAGCCAATGGGTCGATCGGGGGGCCGAGACCCAGTACTTC. Encoded protein: CASSQWVDRGAETQYF.

The CDR3 is CASSLGRGVNQPQHF. The CDR3 DNA reads as TGTGCCAGCAGTTTGGGCAGGGGCGTCAATCAGCCCCAGCATTTT. J is TRBJ1-5 and V is TRBV28; D possibly corresponds to TRBD1 (6 bases). V dropped 3 bases and J dropped 3 bases, with 12 bases sitting between them. The CDR3 sequence is 15 residues long. Germline CDR1 and CDR2: MDHEN and SYDVKM.

The chain is built from TRBV18 and TRBJ2-7; D might be TRBD2 (7 bases). The V and J ends lost 3 bases and 2 bases respectively, with 20 bases between them. Germline V gene data show CDR1 as KGHSH and CDR2 as LQKENI. The CDR3 has 17 amino acids. The CDR3 region has the DNA TGTGCCAGCTCACCGGGCGGGGGCGCCCAGTCGGCCTACGAGCAGTACTTC. Amino acids: CASSPGGGAQSAYEQYF.

This clone was detected only once. The chain recombines TRBV27 with TRBJ1-4; 8 nucleotides line up with TRBD1. Germline-derived CDR1 and CDR2 are MNHEY and SMNVEV (reference sequence). V lost 5 bases to trimming and J lost 7 bases; unmatched junction nucleotides: 12. This CDR3 contains 16 residues. CDR3 amino acids: CASSLITGTGGEKLFF. The CDR3 DNA reads as TGTGCCAGCAGTCTTATCACCGGGACAGGCGGTGAAAAACTGTTTTTT.

The chain uses TRBV7-9 and TRBJ2-7, with 9 bases that match TRBD1. The CDR3 contains 17 residues. The germline V gene has CDR1 SEHNR and CDR2 FQNEAQ (reference sequence). V lost 5 bases to trimming and J lost 5 bases; unmatched junction nucleotides: 16. The CDR3 DNA sequence: TGTGCCAGCAGCGGGGTCGTTTTAGGACAGGGGATGAACGAGCAGTACTTC. Its translation: CASSGVVLGQGMNEQYF. The whole variable domain, filled in from reference TRBV7-9 and TRBJ2-7, reads DTGVSQNPRHKITKRGQNVTFRCDPISEHNRLYWYRQTLGQGPEFLTYFQNEAQLEKSRLLSDRFSAERPKGSFSTLEIQRTEQGDSAMYLCASSGVVLGQGMNEQYFGPGTRLTVT.

J is TRBJ2-7 and V is TRBV7-3; no firm D call. Germline V CDR1 and CDR2: SGHTA, FQGTGA. V lost 4 bases, J lost 4 bases, and 14 bases lay in between. The CDR3 has 14 residues. DNA for the CDR3: TGTGCCAGCAGCTCGAGACCTGGGCTTTACGAGCAGTACTTC. This encodes CASSSRPGLYEQYF.

The chain has TRBV9 and TRBJ2-2; D may be TRBD1 (5 bases). V was cut by 4 bases and J by 0 bases, with 10 bases left in between. Germline assignment: CDR1 SGDLS and CDR2 YYNGEE. This CDR3 region has 15 residues. The chain's CDR3 is CASSPRQTNTGELFF. The CDR3 DNA sequence: TGTGCCAGCAGCCCACGACAGACGAACACCGGGGAGCTGTTTTTT.

This chain connects TRBV7-2 to TRBJ2-7, with D tentatively TRBD2 (6 bases). Germline lookup yields CDR1 SGHTA and CDR2 FQGNSA. The CDR3 totals 16 residues. The V end lost 0 bases, the J end lost 0 bases, and 12 bases lay between the germline ends. In DNA form, the CDR3 reads TGTGCCAGCAGCTTAGCGGGGCGGGGTGGCTCCTACGAGCAGTACTTC. This gives the protein CASSLAGRGGSYEQYF.

On this clone itself: The junction departs from germline at one end; a sequencing error may be responsible. The V call is TRBV7-9, the J call TRBJ2-1; 14 nucleotides align to TRBD2. The length of the CDR3 is 13 residues. From germline, CDR1 is SEHNR and CDR2 FQNEAQ (reference sequence). The CDR3 loop reads CASSATGLAGVIF. DNA of the CDR3: TGTGCCAGCAGCGCGACGGGACTAGCGGGAGTCATCTTC.

This sequence joins TRBV7-6 and TRBJ2-3, with a possible D match to TRBD2 (6 bases). CDR1 and CDR2 (germline): SGHVS, FNYEAQ. This CDR3 region has 13 residues. The V end lost 2 bases, the J end lost 5 bases, and 8 bases lay between the germline ends. The CDR3 DNA sequence: TGTGCCAGCAGCTTAAAGGGAGGAGATACGCAGTATTTT. Protein sequence: CASSLKGGDTQYF.